This section outlines one TCR beta chain sequence together with its context. Trimming took off 4 bases at V and 7 bases at J, with 10 bases between the two ends. CDR3 length: 12 residues. Germline assignment: CDR1 GTSNPN and CDR2 SVGIG (reference sequence). This sample was included in a study of technical replicates of blood from a handful of donors. The repertoire was sequenced with immunoSEQ multiplex PCR; TCRdb's copy has only in-frame clones and lacks some. The top ten clones hold 0.15% to 0.25% of a sample with some 64,000 clones, about 96% of them seen once. The receptor was isolated from a human donor in good health. The chain employs TRBV30 and TRBJ1-4; D gene ambiguous. The sequencing sample was made of T cells isolated from PBMCs. The DNA of the CDR3 is TGTGCCTGGACTTTTGCGGGTGAAAAACTGTTTTTT. Encoded protein: CAWTFAGEKLFF.